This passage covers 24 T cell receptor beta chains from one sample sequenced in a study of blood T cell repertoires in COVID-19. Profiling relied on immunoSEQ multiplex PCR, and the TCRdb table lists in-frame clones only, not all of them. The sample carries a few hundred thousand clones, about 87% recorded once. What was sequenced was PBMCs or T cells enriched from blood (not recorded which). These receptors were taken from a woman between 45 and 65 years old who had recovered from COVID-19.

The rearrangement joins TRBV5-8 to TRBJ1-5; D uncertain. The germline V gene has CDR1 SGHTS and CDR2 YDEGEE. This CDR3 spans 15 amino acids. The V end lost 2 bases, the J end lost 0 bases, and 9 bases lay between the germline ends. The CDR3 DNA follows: TGTGCCAGCAGCTTTGAAGAGAATAGCAATCAGCCCCAGCATTTT. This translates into CASSFEENSNQPQHF.

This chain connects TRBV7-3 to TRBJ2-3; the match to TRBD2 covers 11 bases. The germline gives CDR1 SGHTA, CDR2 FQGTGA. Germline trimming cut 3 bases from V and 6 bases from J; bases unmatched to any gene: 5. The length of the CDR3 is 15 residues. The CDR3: CASSFVGTSGDTQYF. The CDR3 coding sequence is TGTGCCAGCAGCTTTGTTGGGACTAGCGGTGATACGCAGTATTTT.

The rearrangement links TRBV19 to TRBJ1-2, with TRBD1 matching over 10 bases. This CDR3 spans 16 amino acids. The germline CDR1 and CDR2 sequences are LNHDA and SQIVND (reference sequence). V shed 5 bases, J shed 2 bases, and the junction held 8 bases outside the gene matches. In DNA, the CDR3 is TGTGCCAGTAGTCCACGGGACAGGGGTCCCAACTATGGCTACACCTTC. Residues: CASSPRDRGPNYGYTF.

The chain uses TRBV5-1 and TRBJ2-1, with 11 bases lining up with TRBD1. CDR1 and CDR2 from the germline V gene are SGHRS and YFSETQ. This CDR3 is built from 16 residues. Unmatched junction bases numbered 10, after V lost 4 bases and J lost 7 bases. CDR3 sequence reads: CASSPEDRGRRNEQFF. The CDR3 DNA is TGCGCCAGCAGCCCTGAGGACAGGGGGCGACGGAATGAGCAGTTCTTC.

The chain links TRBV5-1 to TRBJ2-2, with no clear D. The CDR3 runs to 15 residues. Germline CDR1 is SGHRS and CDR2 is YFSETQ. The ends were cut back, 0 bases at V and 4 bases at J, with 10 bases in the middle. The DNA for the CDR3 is TGCGCCAGCAGCTTGGCCTTAGTAGCCACCGGGGAGCTGTTTTTT. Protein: CASSLALVATGELFF.

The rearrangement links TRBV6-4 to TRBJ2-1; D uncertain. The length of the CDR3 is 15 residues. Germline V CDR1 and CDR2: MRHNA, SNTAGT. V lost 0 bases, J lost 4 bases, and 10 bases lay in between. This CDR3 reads CASSDSGGDYNEQFF. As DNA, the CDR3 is TGTGCCAGCAGTGACTCCGGCGGAGATTACAATGAGCAGTTCTTC.

CDR3 coding DNA: TGTGCCAGCAGCCGGACAGTTTCTAACACCGGGGAGCTGTTTTTT. This translates into CASSRTVSNTGELFF. The rearrangement joins TRBV5-4 to TRBJ2-2; TRBD1 might be the D (6 bases). Germline V lookup: CDR1 SGHNT, CDR2 YYREEE (reference sequence). V lost 4 bases to trimming and J lost 2 bases, with 12 bases between them. The CDR3 spans 15 residues.

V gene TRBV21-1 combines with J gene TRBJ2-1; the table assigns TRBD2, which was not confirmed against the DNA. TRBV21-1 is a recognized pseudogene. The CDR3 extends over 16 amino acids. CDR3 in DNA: TGTGCCAGCAGCCTGCGGACTAGCGGGAGTATATATGAGCAGTTCTTC. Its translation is CASSLRTSGSIYEQFF.

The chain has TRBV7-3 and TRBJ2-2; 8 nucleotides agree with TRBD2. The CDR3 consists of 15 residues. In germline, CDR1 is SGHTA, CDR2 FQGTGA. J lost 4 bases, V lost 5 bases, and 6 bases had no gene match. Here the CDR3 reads CASSAAGGFTGELFF. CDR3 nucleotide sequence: TGTGCCAGCAGCGCGGCGGGAGGATTCACCGGGGAGCTGTTTTTT.

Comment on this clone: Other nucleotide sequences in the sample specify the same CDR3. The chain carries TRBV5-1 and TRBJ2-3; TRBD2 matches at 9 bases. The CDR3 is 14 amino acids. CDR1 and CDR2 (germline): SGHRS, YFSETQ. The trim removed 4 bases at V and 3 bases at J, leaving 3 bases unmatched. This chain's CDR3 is CASSLAGITDTQYF. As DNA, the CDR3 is TGCGCCAGCAGCCTAGCGGGGATAACAGATACGCAGTATTTT.

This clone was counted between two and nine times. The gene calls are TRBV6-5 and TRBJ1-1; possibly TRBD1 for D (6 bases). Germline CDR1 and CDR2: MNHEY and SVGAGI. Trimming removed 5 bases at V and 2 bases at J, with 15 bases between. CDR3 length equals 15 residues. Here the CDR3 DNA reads TGTGCCAGCAGTAGACCTACACAGGGCAACACTGAAGCTTTCTTT. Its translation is CASSRPTQGNTEAFF.

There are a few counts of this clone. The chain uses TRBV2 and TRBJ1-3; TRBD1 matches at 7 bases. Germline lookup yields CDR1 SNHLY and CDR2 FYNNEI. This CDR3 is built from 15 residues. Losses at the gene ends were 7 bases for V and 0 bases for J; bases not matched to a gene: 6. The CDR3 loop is CASILDRASGNTIYF. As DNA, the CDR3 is TGTGCCAGCATTCTCGACAGGGCCTCTGGAAACACCATATATTTT.

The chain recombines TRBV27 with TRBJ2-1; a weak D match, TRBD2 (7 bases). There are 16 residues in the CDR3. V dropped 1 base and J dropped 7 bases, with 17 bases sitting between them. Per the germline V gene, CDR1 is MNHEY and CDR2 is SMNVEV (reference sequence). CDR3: CASSLFGEGVGNEQFF. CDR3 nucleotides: TGTGCCAGCAGTTTATTCGGGGAGGGGGTCGGGAATGAGCAGTTCTTC.

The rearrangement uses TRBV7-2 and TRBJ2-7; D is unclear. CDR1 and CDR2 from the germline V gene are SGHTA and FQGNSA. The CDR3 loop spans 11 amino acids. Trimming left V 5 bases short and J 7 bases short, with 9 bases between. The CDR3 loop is CASSPMTEQYF. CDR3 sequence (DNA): TGTGCCAGCAGCCCAATGACTGAGCAGTACTTC.

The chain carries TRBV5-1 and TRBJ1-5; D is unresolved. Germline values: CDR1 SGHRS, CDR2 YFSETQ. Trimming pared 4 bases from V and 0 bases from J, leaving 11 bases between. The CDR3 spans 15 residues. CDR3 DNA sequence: TGCGCCAGCAGCCCGAATGGCAATAGCAATCAGCCCCAGCATTTT. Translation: CASSPNGNSNQPQHF.

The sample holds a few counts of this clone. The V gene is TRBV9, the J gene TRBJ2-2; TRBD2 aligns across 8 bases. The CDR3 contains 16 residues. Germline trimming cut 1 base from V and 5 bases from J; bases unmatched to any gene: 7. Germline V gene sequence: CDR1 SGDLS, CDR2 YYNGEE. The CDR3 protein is CASSVWSSGETGELFF. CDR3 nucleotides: TGTGCCAGCAGCGTATGGAGTAGCGGGGAAACCGGGGAGCTGTTTTTT.

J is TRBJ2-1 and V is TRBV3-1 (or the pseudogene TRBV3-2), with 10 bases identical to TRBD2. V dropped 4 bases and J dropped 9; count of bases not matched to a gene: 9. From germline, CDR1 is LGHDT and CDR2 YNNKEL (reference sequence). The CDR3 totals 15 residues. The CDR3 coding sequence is TGTGCCAGCAGCCCCCGGGCTAGCGGGAGTGGTGAGCAGTTCTTC. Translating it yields CASSPRASGSGEQFF.

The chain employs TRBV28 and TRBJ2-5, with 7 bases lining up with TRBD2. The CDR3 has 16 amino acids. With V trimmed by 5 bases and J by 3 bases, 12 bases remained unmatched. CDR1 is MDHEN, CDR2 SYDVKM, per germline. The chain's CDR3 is CASSPLGGELEETQYF. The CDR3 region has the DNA TGTGCCAGCAGTCCCCTGGGGGGGGAGTTGGAAGAGACCCAGTACTTC.

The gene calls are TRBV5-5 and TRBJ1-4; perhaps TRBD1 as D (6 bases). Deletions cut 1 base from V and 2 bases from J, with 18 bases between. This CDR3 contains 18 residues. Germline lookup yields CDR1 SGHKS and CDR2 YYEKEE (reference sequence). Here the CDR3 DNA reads TGTGCCAGCAGCTTGACCAACAGGGTTCTGTCGACTAATGAAAAACTGTTTTTT. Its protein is CASSLTNRVLSTNEKLFF.

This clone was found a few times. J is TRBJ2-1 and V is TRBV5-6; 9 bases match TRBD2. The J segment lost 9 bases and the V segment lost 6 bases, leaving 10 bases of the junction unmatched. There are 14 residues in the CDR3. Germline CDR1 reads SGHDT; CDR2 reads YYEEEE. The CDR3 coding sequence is TGTGCCAGCACCAAACTAGCGGGTAGACGTGAGCAGTTCTTC. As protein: CASTKLAGRREQFF.

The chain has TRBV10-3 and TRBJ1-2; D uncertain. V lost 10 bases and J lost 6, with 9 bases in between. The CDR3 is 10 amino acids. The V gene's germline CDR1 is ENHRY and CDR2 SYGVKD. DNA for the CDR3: TGTGCCAGCCACATGGATGGCTACACCTTC. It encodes CASHMDGYTF.

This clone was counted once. The CDR3 DNA reads TGTGCCAGCAGCTTAGGGGGGCCTCAGCCCCAGCATTTT. Translating it yields CASSLGGPQPQHF. The J gene is TRBJ1-5, the V gene TRBV7-2; possibly TRBD1 for D (6 bases). The CDR3 spans 13 residues. Germline lookup yields CDR1 SGHTA and CDR2 FQGNSA. The germline V and J ends were trimmed by 1 base and 6 bases, with 7 bases remaining between them.

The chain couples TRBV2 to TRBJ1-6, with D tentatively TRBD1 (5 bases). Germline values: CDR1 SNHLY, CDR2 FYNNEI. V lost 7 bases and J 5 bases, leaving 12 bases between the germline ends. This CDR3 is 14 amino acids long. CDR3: CASILGPNNSPLHF. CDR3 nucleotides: TGTGCCAGCATCCTGGGGCCGAATAATTCACCCCTCCACTTT. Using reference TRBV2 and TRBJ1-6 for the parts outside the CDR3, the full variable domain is EPEVTQTPSHQVTQMGQEVILRCVPISNHLYFYWYRQILGQKVEFLVSFYNNEISEKSEIFDDQFSVERPDGSNFTLKIRSTKLEDSAMYFCASILGPNNSPLHFGNGTRLTVT.

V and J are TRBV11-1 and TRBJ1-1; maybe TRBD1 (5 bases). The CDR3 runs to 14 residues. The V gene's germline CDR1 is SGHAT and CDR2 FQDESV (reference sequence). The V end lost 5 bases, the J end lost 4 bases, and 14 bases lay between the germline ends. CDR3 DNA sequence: TGTGCCAGCAGCCACTACCCAAGGGGCACTGAAGCTTTCTTT. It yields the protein CASSHYPRGTEAFF.